This record concerns one TCR beta chain sequence. Terminally differentiated effector memory CD45RA+ cells were excluded by CCR7 positive selection of CD45RO-negative cells. CDR1 and CDR2 from the germline V gene are SGDLS and YYNGEE. V was cut by 3 bases and J by 3 bases, with 7 bases left in between. The CDR3 length is 13 residues. The data stem from a study of shared clonotypes between healthy human individuals. The table came from immunoSEQ multiplex PCR; TCRdb's copy has only in-frame clones and leaves some out. Among approximately 1.9 million clones listed, roughly 95% were seen once. This chain links TRBV9 with TRBJ1-5, with D unclear. The sample comprised naive CD8+ T cells from PBMCs. This TCR came from a man between 18 and 35 years old in good health. Some clones in this sample may be carry-over from other donors' samples. The DNA of the CDR3 is TGTGCCAGCAGCGCCTCCCTCAATCAGCCCCAGCATTTT. Its translation is CASSASLNQPQHF.